This T cell receptor (beta chain) was found in a study of T cell responses to AZD1222 COVID-19 vaccine. As for the study in general: Investigators merged groups given second doses at roughly 4 or roughly 12 weeks. Study conclusions and caveats: Donors were largely white British and mainly female; clonal diversity was possibly underestimated. It was only a handful of AZD1222 recipients who were seropositive at baseline. The repertoires were collected only after the peak T cell response.

Regarding this clone: The antigen is undetermined.

Produced via immunoSEQ multiplex PCR; TCRdb's table is partial and in-frame only. The table includes about 100,000 clones, about 89% detected once. The TCR originated in an adult in good health. The input for sequencing was peripheral blood, taken on day 0 of AZD1222 vaccination.

The CDR3 DNA follows: TGCAGCGTCCAGGGACAAATTCAAGAGACCCAGTACTTC. Translating it yields CSVQGQIQETQYF. The rearrangement uses TRBV29-1 and TRBJ2-5; perhaps TRBD1 as D (6 bases). Germline loops: CDR1 SQVTM, CDR2 ANQGSEA. CDR3 length: 13 residues. Trimming removed 6 bases at V and 2 bases at J, with 13 bases between.